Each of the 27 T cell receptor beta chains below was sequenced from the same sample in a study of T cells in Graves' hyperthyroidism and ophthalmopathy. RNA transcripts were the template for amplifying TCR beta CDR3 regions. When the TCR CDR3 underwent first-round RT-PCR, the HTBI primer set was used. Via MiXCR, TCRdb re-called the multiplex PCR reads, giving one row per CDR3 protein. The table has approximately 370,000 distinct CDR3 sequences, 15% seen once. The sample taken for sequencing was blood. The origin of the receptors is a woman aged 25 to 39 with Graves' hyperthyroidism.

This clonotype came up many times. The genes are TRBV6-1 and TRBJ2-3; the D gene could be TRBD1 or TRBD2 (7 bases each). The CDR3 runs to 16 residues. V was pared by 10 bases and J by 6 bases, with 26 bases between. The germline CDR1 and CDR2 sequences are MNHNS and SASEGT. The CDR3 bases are TGTGCCACAGGTGCCGACAGGGAGGGTTTTTGGGATACGCAGTATTTT. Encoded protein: CATGADREGFWDTQYF.

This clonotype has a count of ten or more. The CDR3 reads CATSDAGPSNEQFF. The CDR3 coding sequence is TGTGCCACCAGTGATGCGGGACCCTCCAATGAGCAGTTCTTC. This rearrangement joins TRBV24-1 to TRBJ2-1, with D possibly being TRBD2 (6 bases). Germline V gene sequence: CDR1 KGHDR, CDR2 SFDVKD. Trimming took off 3 bases at V and 6 bases at J, with 11 bases between the two ends. The CDR3 is 14 amino acids.

The CDR3 DNA is TGCAGTGCTTATAACCGGGACAGGGGCGTCTACGAGCAGTACTTC. Translating gives CSAYNRDRGVYEQYF. The chain joins TRBV20-1 to TRBJ2-7; 10 nucleotides match TRBD1. The CDR3 extends over 15 amino acids. The V and J ends lost 5 bases and 3 bases, in that order; junction bases with no gene match: 10. CDR1 DFQATT and CDR2 SNEGSKA come from the germline V gene (reference sequence).

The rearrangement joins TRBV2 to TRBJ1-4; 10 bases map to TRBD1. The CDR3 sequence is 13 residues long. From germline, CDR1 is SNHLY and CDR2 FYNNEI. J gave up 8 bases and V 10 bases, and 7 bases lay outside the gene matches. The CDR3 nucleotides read TGTGCCACCTCGACAGGGGGCCGGGAAAAACTGTTTTTT. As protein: CATSTGGREKLFF.

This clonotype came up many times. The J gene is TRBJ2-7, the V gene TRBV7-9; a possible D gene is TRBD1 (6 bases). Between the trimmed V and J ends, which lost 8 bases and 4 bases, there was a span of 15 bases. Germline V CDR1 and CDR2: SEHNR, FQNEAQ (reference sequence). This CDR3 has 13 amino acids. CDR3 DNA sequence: TGTGCCAGCCGCGACTCGGACAGATACGAGCAGTACTTC. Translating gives CASRDSDRYEQYF.

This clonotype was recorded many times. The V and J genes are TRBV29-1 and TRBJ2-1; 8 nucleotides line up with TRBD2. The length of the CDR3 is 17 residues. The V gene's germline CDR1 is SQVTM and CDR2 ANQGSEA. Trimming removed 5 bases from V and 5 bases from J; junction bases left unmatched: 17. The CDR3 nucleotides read TGCAGCGTTCCCAGACGGACCAGGACTAGCAGAGACAATGAGCAGTTCTTC. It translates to CSVPRRTRTSRDNEQFF.

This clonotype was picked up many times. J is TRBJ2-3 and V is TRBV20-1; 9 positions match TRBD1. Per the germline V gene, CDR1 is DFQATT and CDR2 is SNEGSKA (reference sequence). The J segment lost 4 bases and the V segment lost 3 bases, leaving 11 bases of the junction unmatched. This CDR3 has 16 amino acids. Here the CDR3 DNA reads TGCAGTGCTAGGGGACAGGGTAGGATTCCCGCAGATACGCAGTATTTT. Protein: CSARGQGRIPADTQYF.

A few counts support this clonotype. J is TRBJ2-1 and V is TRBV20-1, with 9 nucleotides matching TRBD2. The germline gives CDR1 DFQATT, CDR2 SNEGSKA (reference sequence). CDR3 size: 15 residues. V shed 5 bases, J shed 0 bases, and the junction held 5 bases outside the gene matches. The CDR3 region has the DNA TGCAGTGCTCTTAGCGGGGGAACCTCCTACAATGAGCAGTTCTTC. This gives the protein CSALSGGTSYNEQFF.

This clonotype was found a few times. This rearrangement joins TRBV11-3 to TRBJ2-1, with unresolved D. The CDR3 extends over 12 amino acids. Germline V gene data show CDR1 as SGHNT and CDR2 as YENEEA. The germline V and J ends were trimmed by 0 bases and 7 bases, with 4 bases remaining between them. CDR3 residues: CASSLEPNEQFF. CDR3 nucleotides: TGTGCCAGCAGCTTAGAACCGAATGAGCAGTTCTTC. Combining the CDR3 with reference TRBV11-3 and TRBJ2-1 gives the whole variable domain EAGVVQSPRYKIIEKKQPVAFWCNPISGHNTLYWYLQNLGQGPELLIRYENEEAVDDSQLPKDRFSAERLKGVDSTLKIQPAELGDSAVYLCASSLEPNEQFFGPGTRLTVL.

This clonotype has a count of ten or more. CDR3 region: CASSDLGGNEQFF. In DNA, the CDR3 is TGTGCCAGCAGTGATTTAGGGGGCAATGAGCAGTTCTTC. This chain connects TRBV6-1 to TRBJ2-1; maybe TRBD1 (6 bases). Germline CDR1 reads MNHNS; CDR2 reads SASEGT. CDR3 size: 13 residues. Trimming pared 3 bases from V and 6 bases from J, leaving 9 bases between.

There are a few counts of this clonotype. The CDR3 here is CSVENRMTVNTEAFF. The DNA for the CDR3 is TGCAGCGTTGAGAACAGGATGACAGTTAACACTGAAGCTTTCTTT. The chain links TRBV29-1 to TRBJ1-1; D might be TRBD1 (5 bases). The germline gives CDR1 SQVTM, CDR2 ANQGSEA. The CDR3 consists of 15 residues. V was clipped by 3 bases and J by 2 bases, with 16 bases between them.

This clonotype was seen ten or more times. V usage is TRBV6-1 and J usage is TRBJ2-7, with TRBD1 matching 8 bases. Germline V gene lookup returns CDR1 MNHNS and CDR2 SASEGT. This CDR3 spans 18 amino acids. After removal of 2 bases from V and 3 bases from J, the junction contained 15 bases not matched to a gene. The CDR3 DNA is TGTGCCAGCAGTGAAATGGTGGCAGGGGGCCCCTTTTACTACGAGCAGTACTTC. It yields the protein CASSEMVAGGPFYYEQYF.

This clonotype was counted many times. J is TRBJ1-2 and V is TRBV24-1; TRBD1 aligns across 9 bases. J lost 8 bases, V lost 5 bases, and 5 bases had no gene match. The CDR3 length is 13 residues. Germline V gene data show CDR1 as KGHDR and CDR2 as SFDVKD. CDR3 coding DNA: TGTGCCACCAGTGTAACGGGACAGGGCGGCTACACCTTC. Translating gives CATSVTGQGGYTF.

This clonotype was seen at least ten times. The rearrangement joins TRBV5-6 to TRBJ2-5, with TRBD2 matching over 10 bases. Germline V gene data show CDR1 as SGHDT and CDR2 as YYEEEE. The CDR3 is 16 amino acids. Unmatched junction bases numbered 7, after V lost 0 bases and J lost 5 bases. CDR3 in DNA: TGTGCCAGCAGCTTGGGGCTAGCGGGAGACGGGGAGACCCAGTACTTC. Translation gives CASSLGLAGDGETQYF.

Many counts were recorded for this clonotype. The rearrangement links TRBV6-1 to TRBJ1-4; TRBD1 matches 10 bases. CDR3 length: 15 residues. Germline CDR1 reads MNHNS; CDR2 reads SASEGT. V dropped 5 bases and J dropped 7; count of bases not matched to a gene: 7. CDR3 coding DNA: TGTGCCAGCAGTTTCGGACAGGGGGTTTTTGAAAAACTGTTTTTT. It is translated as CASSFGQGVFEKLFF.

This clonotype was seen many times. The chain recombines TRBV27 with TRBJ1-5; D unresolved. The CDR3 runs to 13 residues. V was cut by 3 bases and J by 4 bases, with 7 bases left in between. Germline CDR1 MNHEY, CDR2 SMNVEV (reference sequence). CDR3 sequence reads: CASSFEVNQPQHF. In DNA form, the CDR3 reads TGTGCCAGCAGTTTCGAGGTGAATCAGCCCCAGCATTTT.

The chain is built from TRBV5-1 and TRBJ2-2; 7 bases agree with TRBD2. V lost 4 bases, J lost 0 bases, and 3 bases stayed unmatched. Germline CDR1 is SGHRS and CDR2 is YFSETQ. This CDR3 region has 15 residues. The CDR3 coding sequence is TGCGCCAGCAGCGCGGGACTACCGAACACCGGGGAGCTGTTTTTT. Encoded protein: CASSAGLPNTGELFF. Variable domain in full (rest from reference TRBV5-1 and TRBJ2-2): KAGVTQTPRYLIKTRGQQVTLSCSPISGHRSVSWYQQTPGQGLQFLFEYFSETQRNKGNFPGRFSGRQFSNSRSEMNVSTLELGDSALYLCASSAGLPNTGELFFGEGSRLTVL.

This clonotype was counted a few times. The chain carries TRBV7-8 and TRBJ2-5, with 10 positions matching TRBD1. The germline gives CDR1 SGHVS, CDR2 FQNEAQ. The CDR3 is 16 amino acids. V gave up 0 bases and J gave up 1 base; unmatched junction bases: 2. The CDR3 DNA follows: TGTGCCAGCAGCTTAGCGGACAGGGGGGGCCAAGAGACCCAGTACTTC. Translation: CASSLADRGGQETQYF. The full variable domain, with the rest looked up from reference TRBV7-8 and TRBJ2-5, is GAGVSQSPRYKVAKRGQDVALRCDPISGHVSLFWYQQALGQGPEFLTYFQNEAQLDKSGLPSDRFFAERPEGSVSTLKIQRTQQEDSAVYLCASSLADRGGQETQYFGPGTRLLVL.

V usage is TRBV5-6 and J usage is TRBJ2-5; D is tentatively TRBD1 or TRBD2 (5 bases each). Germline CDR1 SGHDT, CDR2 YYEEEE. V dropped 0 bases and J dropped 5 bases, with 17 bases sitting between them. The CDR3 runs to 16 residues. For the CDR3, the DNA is TGTGCCAGCAGCTTGGGTATACGGGGCCGCGCGGAGACCCAGTACTTC. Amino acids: CASSLGIRGRAETQYF.

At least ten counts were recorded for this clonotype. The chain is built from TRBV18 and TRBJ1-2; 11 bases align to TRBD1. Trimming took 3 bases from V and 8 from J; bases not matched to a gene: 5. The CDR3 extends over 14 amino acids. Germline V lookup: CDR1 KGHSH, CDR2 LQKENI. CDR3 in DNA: TGTGCCAGCTCACCCCTGGACAGGGGGCGAGGCTACACCTTC. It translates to CASSPLDRGRGYTF.

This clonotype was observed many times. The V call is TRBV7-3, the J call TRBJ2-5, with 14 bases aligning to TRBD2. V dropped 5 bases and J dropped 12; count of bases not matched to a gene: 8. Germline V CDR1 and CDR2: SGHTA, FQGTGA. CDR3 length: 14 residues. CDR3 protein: CASSQGTSGSVEYF. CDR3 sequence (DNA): TGTGCCAGCAGCCAGGGGACTAGCGGGAGTGTGGAGTACTTC. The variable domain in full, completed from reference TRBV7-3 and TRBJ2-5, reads GAGVSQTPSNKVTEKGKYVELRCDPISGHTALYWYRQSLGQGPEFLIYFQGTGAADDSGLPNDRFFAVRPEGSVSTLKIQRTERGDSAVYLCASSQGTSGSVEYFGPGTRLLVL.

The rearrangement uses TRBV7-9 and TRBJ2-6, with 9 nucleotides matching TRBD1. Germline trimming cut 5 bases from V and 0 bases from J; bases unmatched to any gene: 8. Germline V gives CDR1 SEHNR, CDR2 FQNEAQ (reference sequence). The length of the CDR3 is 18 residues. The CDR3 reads CASSLRQGDFSGANVLTF. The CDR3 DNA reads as TGTGCCAGCAGCCTTAGACAGGGGGATTTCTCTGGGGCCAACGTCCTGACTTTC.

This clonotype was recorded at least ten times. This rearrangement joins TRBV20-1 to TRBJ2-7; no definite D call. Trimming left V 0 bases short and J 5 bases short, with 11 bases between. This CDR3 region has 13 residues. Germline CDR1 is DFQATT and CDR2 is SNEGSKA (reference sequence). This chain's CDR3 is CSARDRWSHEQYF. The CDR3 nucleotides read TGCAGTGCTAGAGATCGGTGGTCTCACGAGCAGTACTTC.

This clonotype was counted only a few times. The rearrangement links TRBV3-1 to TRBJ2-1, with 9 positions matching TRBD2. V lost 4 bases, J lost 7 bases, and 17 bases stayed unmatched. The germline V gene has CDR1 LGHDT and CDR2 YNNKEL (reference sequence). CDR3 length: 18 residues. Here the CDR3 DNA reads TGTGCCAGCAGCCCCCCTCTCCCCCGGCTAGCGGGGAGTAATGAGCAGTTCTTC. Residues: CASSPPLPRLAGSNEQFF.

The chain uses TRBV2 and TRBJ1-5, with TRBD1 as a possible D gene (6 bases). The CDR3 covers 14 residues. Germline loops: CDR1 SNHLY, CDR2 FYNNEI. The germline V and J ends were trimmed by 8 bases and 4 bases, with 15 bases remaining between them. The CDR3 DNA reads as TGTGCCAGCGGCCCGACAGGCACAAATCAGCCCCAGCATTTT. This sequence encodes CASGPTGTNQPQHF.

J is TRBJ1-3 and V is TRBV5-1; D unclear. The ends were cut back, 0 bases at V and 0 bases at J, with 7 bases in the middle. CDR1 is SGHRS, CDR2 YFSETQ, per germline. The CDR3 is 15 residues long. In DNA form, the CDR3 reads TGCGCCAGCAGCTTGGATGGATACTCTGGAAACACCATATATTTT. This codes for CASSLDGYSGNTIYF. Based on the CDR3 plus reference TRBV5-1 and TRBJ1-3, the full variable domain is KAGVTQTPRYLIKTRGQQVTLSCSPISGHRSVSWYQQTPGQGLQFLFEYFSETQRNKGNFPGRFSGRQFSNSRSEMNVSTLELGDSALYLCASSLDGYSGNTIYFGEGSWLTVV.

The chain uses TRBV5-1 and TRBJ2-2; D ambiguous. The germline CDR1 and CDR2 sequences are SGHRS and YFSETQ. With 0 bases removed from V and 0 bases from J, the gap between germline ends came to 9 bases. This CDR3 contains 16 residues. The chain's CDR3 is CASSLDPASNTGELFF. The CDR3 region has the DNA TGCGCCAGCAGCTTGGACCCGGCCTCGAACACCGGGGAGCTGTTTTTT.